This T cell receptor beta chain was obtained from a study of OX40 agonist ivuxolimab in advanced cancers. The wider study: Treatment of patients was with ivuxolimab, an agonistic anti-OX40 (CD134) antibody. Ivuxolimab was delivered to patients intravenously every 2 weeks at doses spanning 0.01 to 10 mg/kg.

Autoimmune disease history or systemic immunosuppression led to patients being barred. TCRdb's table, derived via immunoSEQ multiplex PCR, lists solely in-frame clones and lacks some. In the table there are about 51,000 clones, 85% to 90% of which are singletons. Germline assignment: CDR1 MNHEY and CDR2 SVGAGI. The CDR3 covers 14 residues. V lost 6 bases and J 5 bases, leaving 17 bases between the germline ends. The TCR sequence derives from an adult with an advanced solid tumor such as melanoma, head and neck, liver or kidney cancer. Sequencing was performed on CD4+ or CD8+ T cells sorted from blood, taken in a trial of the OX40 agonist ivuxolimab. The V call is TRBV6-5, the J call TRBJ2-7; D perhaps matches TRBD1 (6 bases). In nucleotides, the CDR3 is TGTGCCAGCAGATCCACAGGGAACATCAACGAGCAGTACTTC. It translates to CASRSTGNINEQYF.